The 26 T cell receptor beta chains below were found in one sample sequenced in a study of shared clonotypes between healthy human individuals. Terminally differentiated effector memory CD45RA+ cells were left out of the naive CD8 fraction, which was CD45RO-negative and positively selected for CCR7. Produced via immunoSEQ multiplex PCR; TCRdb's table is partial and in-frame only. The data show 2 million to 2.5 million clones, roughly 95% seen once. The sequenced material came from naive CD8+ T cells sorted from blood. These TCRs come from a man aged 18 to 29 in good health.

In the case of this clone: Other DNA sequences of this sample code for an identical CDR3. J is TRBJ2-6 and V is TRBV13, with no clear D. This CDR3 is 15 amino acids long. Germline assignment: CDR1 PRHDT and CDR2 FYEKMQ (reference sequence). Deletions cut 1 base from V and 1 base from J, with 5 bases between. The CDR3 protein is CASSLVGSGANVLTF. Written as DNA, the CDR3 is TGTGCCAGCAGCTTAGTTGGTTCTGGGGCCAACGTCCTGACTTTC.

DNA of the CDR3: TGTGCCAGCAGCGACTCTAGCGGGGGAGAGGGGGATACGCAGTATTTT. Protein product: CASSDSSGGEGDTQYF. The chain carries TRBV7-8 and TRBJ2-3; TRBD2 agrees at 10 bases. V lost 5 bases and J lost 6; bases outside the gene matches: 11. The CDR3 consists of 16 residues. The germline CDR1 and CDR2 sequences are SGHVS and FQNEAQ.

The chain carries TRBV29-1 and TRBJ2-5, with TRBD2 matching 11 bases. The trim removed 6 bases at V and 5 bases at J, leaving 5 bases unmatched. The CDR3 consists of 13 residues. In germline, CDR1 is SQVTM, CDR2 ANQGSEA. CDR3 nucleotide sequence: TGCAGCGTGACTAGCGGGGAGGTGGAGACCCAGTACTTC. It yields the protein CSVTSGEVETQYF.

V is TRBV9 and J is TRBJ1-2; D gene uncertain. Trimming shortened V by 4 bases and J by 0 bases, and 16 bases separated the two germline ends. The CDR3 length is 16 residues. Germline assignment: CDR1 SGDLS and CDR2 YYNGEE. As DNA, the CDR3 is TGTGCCAGCAGCTCTCCTCGGGGAGATACTAACTATGGCTACACCTTC. As protein: CASSSPRGDTNYGYTF.

In the case of this clone: Relative to the germline gene, one junction end is altered; a read error may explain this. The chain employs TRBV5-6 and TRBJ2-3; 11 bases are a match to TRBD2. Germline V lookup: CDR1 SGHDT, CDR2 YYEEEE. The CDR3 has 17 residues. The CDR3 loop reads CASSLYPLAGGLDMQYF. The CDR3 DNA sequence: TGTGCCAGCAGCTTGTATCCGCTAGCGGGAGGCCTAGATATGCAGTATTTT.

The genes are TRBV7-8 and TRBJ1-2, with TRBD1 matching 12 bases. Losses at the gene ends were 4 bases for V and 3 bases for J; bases not matched to a gene: 6. Germline assignment: CDR1 SGHVS and CDR2 FQNEAQ. This CDR3 is built from 16 residues. The CDR3 reads CASSSPGQGAHYGYTF. CDR3 in DNA: TGTGCCAGCAGCTCCCCGGGACAGGGGGCCCACTATGGCTACACCTTC.

The chain has TRBV11-2 and TRBJ2-2; D possibly corresponds to TRBD2 (6 bases). The CDR3 covers 13 residues. Trimming removed 6 bases at V and 9 bases at J, with 14 bases between. Germline CDR1 is SGHAT and CDR2 is FQNNGV. DNA for the CDR3: TGTGCCAGCAGGTGGGCTAGCGAGTGGGAGCTGTTTTTT. This codes for CASRWASEWELFF.

This clone was observed a handful of times. This chain uses TRBV7-9 with TRBJ1-2; D call uncertain. V gave up 5 bases and J gave up 0 bases, with 10 bases separating them. The CDR3 totals 14 residues. CDR1 is SEHNR, CDR2 FQNEAQ, per germline (reference sequence). For the CDR3, the DNA is TGTGCCAGCAGCCAAAGTGAAGCTAACTATGGCTACACCTTC. Translating it yields CASSQSEANYGYTF. The full variable domain, its missing parts supplied by reference TRBV7-9 and TRBJ1-2, is DTGVSQNPRHKITKRGQNVTFRCDPISEHNRLYWYRQTLGQGPEFLTYFQNEAQLEKSRLLSDRFSAERPKGSFSTLEIQRTEQGDSAMYLCASSQSEANYGYTFGSGTRLTVV.

This chain links TRBV11-3 with TRBJ1-1; D not certain. This CDR3 is built from 11 residues. CDR1 SGHNT and CDR2 YENEEA come from the germline V gene. V lost 2 bases, J lost 6 bases, and 4 bases lay in between. The CDR3 sequence: CASSLSPEAFF. The CDR3 nucleotides read TGTGCCAGCAGCTTATCCCCTGAAGCTTTCTTT.

For the CDR3, the DNA is TGCAGCGCCCTTCTAGCGGGAGATTATACCGGGGAGCTGTTTTTT. Its translation is CSALLAGDYTGELFF. The chain has TRBV29-1 and TRBJ2-2, with 10 bases lining up with TRBD2. The J segment lost 5 bases and the V segment lost 7 bases, leaving 10 bases of the junction unmatched. Germline values: CDR1 SQVTM, CDR2 ANQGSEA. This CDR3 is 15 amino acids long.

The chain employs TRBV4-1 and TRBJ2-7, with 8 bases fitting TRBD1. The V gene's germline CDR1 is MGHRA and CDR2 YSYEKL. V was clipped by 4 bases and J by 4 bases; unmatched bases: 6. The CDR3 covers 14 residues. Written as DNA, the CDR3 is TGCGCCAGCAGCCTCGGACAGGGAGAATACGAGCAGTACTTC. Its protein product is CASSLGQGEYEQYF.

The chain has TRBV5-3 and TRBJ1-1, with D uncertain. TRBV5-3 is noted as an ORF with a role that remains uncertain. The V and J ends lost 4 bases and 3 bases respectively, with 19 bases between them. The CDR3 contains 16 residues. The CDR3 region is CARSVCLVGLDTEAFF. Here the CDR3 DNA reads TGTGCCAGAAGCGTATGCCTGGTTGGTTTAGACACTGAAGCTTTCTTT.

A note on this clone: Other DNA sequences of this sample code for an identical CDR3. The chain has TRBV2 and TRBJ2-7; 7 bases map to TRBD1. The V segment lost 6 bases and the J segment 0 bases; nucleotides outside the gene matches: 5. The CDR3 consists of 14 residues. Germline CDR1 reads SNHLY; CDR2 reads FYNNEI. The CDR3 bases are TGTGCCAGCAGCTCCGGGACAGACTCCTACGAGCAGTACTTC. Encoded protein: CASSSGTDSYEQYF.

The V gene is TRBV1, the J gene TRBJ2-3; the table's D gene call, TRBD2, was not cross checked with the DNA. TRBV1 is classified as a pseudogene. The CDR3 sequence is 15 residues long. The chain's CDR3 is CTSSGASGGGDTQYF. In DNA form, the CDR3 reads TGCACCAGCAGCGGGGCTAGCGGGGGGGGAGATACGCAGTATTTT.

A note on this clone: In the same sample, other DNA sequences code for this CDR3. The chain links TRBV27 to TRBJ1-2; D is ambiguous. V lost 3 bases, J lost 0 bases, and 5 bases lay in between. The CDR3 is 13 residues long. Germline CDR1 is MNHEY and CDR2 is SMNVEV (reference sequence). As DNA, the CDR3 is TGTGCCAGCAGTTTTTCGGCTAACTATGGCTACACCTTC. Translation: CASSFSANYGYTF.

The J gene is TRBJ1-6, the V gene TRBV6-4; tentatively, D is TRBD1 (5 bases). Germline V gene lookup returns CDR1 MRHNA and CDR2 SNTAGT. The CDR3 is 19 residues long. Trimming removed 0 bases at V and 6 bases at J, with 21 bases between. CDR3 in DNA: TGTGCCAGCAGTGACTCGTTCTCGAGGAGGGACCAAGTTAATTCACCCCTCCACTTT. As protein: CASSDSFSRRDQVNSPLHF.

This clone was recorded only once. The chain links TRBV27 to TRBJ2-1; TRBD1 is a possible D gene (6 bases). V shed 2 bases and J shed 5 bases, with 16 bases lying between them. The V gene's germline CDR1 is MNHEY and CDR2 SMNVEV (reference sequence). CDR3 size: 16 residues. In DNA form, the CDR3 reads TGTGCCAGCAGTTTAACCAGGGGATACGGACACAATGAGCAGTTCTTC. Translating gives CASSLTRGYGHNEQFF.

The V and J genes are TRBV11-1 and TRBJ2-7; D not resolved. Trimming shortened V by 5 bases and J by 2 bases, and 10 bases separated the two germline ends. There are 13 residues in the CDR3. The V gene's germline CDR1 is SGHAT and CDR2 FQDESV (reference sequence). The CDR3 region has the DNA TGTGCCAGCAGCCCACTGCCGGCCTACGAGCAGTACTTC. It yields the protein CASSPLPAYEQYF.

The genes are TRBV9 and TRBJ2-1, with TRBD2 identical over 8 bases. Trimming cost V 0 bases and J 7 bases; bases outside gene matches: 6. Per the germline V gene, CDR1 is SGDLS and CDR2 is YYNGEE. The CDR3 sequence is 15 residues long. Here the CDR3 reads CASSVAGGLGNEQFF. The CDR3 bases are TGTGCCAGCAGCGTAGCGGGGGGGCTTGGGAATGAGCAGTTCTTC.

The gene calls are TRBV7-6 and TRBJ2-5, with TRBD2 as a possible D gene (5 bases). Per the germline V gene, CDR1 is SGHVS and CDR2 is FNYEAQ. With 8 bases removed from V and 2 bases from J, the gap between germline ends came to 12 bases. CDR3 length equals 13 residues. CDR3 in DNA: TGTGCCAGCGGACTCAGAATGCAAGAGACCCAGTACTTC. Encoded protein: CASGLRMQETQYF. Together with reference TRBV7-6 and TRBJ2-5, the CDR3 gives the full variable domain: GAGVSQSPRYKVTKRGQDVALRCDPISGHVSLYWYRQALGQGPEFLTYFNYEAQQDKSGLPNDRFSAERPEGSISTLTIQRTEQRDSAMYRCASGLRMQETQYFGPGTRLLVL.

This clone has only one observation. V usage is TRBV28 and J usage is TRBJ1-3; 10 nucleotides match TRBD1. Germline CDR1 MDHEN, CDR2 SYDVKM. CDR3 length: 16 residues. Trimming at V came to 6 bases and at J to 4 bases, leaving 9 bases not matched to a gene. In DNA form, the CDR3 reads TGTGCCAGCAGAACCGGGACAGGGGCGGCCGGAAACACCATATATTTT. Its translation: CASRTGTGAAGNTIYF.

The chain has TRBV6-5 and TRBJ2-1; D is ambiguous. This CDR3 region has 15 residues. Between the trimmed V and J ends, which lost 0 bases and 2 bases, there was a span of 8 bases. Germline V CDR1 and CDR2: MNHEY, SVGAGI. The CDR3 DNA follows: TGTGCCAGCAGTTACTCGTTGACTCCCTACAATGAGCAGTTCTTC. This sequence encodes CASSYSLTPYNEQFF.

The chain employs TRBV27 and TRBJ2-7, with 9 bases fitting TRBD2. V shed 5 bases and J 6 bases; nucleotides not matched to a gene: 17. The CDR3 extends over 17 amino acids. Germline CDR1 is MNHEY and CDR2 is SMNVEV (reference sequence). The CDR3 region has the DNA TGTGCCAGCAGTCCAGTGAGAGTAGCGGGAGTTAGTTCCGAGCAGTACTTC. Protein: CASSPVRVAGVSSEQYF.

The V gene is TRBV7-8, the J gene TRBJ2-5; 9 nucleotides line up with TRBD2. V lost 5 bases, J lost 1 base, and 11 bases stayed unmatched. Germline assignment: CDR1 SGHVS and CDR2 FQNEAQ. CDR3 length: 17 residues. CDR3 coding DNA: TGTGCCAGCAGCCCCACCCTGGCGGGAGGGCCCCAAGAGACCCAGTACTTC. Translating it yields CASSPTLAGGPQETQYF.

This clone was seen just once. The gene calls are TRBV6-5 and TRBJ2-7, with D unclear. Deletions cut 4 bases from V and 0 bases from J, with 4 bases between. In germline, CDR1 is MNHEY, CDR2 SVGAGI. The CDR3 has 12 residues. CDR3 DNA sequence: TGTGCCAGCAGTTCAAGCTCCTACGAGCAGTACTTC. Translated: CASSSSSYEQYF.

The chain carries TRBV5-1 and TRBJ2-3; D is unresolved. V lost 0 bases and J lost 3, with 8 bases in between. CDR1 SGHRS and CDR2 YFSETQ come from the germline V gene. The CDR3 covers 14 residues. The CDR3, as DNA: TGCGCCAGCAGCTTGGGCGCGGTTACAGATACGCAGTATTTT. This translates into CASSLGAVTDTQYF.